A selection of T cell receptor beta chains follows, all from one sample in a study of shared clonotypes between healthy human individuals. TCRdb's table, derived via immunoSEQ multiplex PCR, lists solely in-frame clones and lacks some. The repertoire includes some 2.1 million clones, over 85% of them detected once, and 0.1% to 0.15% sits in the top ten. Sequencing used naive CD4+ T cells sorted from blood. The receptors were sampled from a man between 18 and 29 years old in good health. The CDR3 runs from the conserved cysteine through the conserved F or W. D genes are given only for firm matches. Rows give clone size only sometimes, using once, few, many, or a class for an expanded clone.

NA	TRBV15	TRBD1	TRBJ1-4	CATSQLGDSNEKLFF	TGTGCCACCAGCCAATTAGGGGACAGTAATGAAAAACTGTTTTTT
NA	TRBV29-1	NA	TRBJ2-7	CSAARGVPAEQYF	TGCAGCGCCGCGAGAGGGGTTCCGGCCGAGCAGTACTTC
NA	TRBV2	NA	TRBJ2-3	CASSGRPTDTQYF	TGTGCCAGCAGTGGGCGCCCGACAGATACGCAGTATTTT
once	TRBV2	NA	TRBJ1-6	CASAPVTSPLHF	TGTGCCAGCGCTCCCGTTACTTCACCCCTCCACTTT
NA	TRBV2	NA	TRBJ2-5	CASSEALKTQKTQYF	TGTGCCAGCAGTGAAGCCTTAAAGACTCAAAAGACCCAGTACTTC
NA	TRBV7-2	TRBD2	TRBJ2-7	CASSRGAGSSYEQYF	TGTGCCAGCTCTCGGGGAGCGGGGAGCTCCTACGAGCAGTACTTC
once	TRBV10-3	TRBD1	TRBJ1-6	CAISVRTGENSPLHF	TGTGCCATCAGTGTCAGGACAGGGGAGAATTCACCCCTCCACTTT
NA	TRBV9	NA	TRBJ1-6	CASRGVGNSPLHF	TGTGCCAGCAGGGGGGTGGGTAATTCACCCCTCCACTTT
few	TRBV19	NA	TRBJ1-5	CASSIGPGFNQPQHF	TGTGCCAGTAGTATAGGCCCAGGTTTCAATCAGCCCCAGCATTTT
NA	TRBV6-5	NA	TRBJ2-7	CASSYSGSTSYEQYF	TGTGCCAGCAGTTACTCGGGATCGACATCCTACGAGCAGTACTTC
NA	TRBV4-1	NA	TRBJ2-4	CASSRATGLRNIQYF	TGCGCCAGCAGCCGCGCTACAGGGTTGAGAAACATTCAGTACTTC
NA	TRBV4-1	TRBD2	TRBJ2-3	CASSQASGGVADTQYF	TGCGCCAGCAGCCAAGCTAGCGGGGGGGTAGCAGATACGCAGTATTTT
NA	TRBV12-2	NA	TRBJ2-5	CASRVTGTDETQYF	TGTGCAAGTCGCGTAACAGGGACTGACGAGACCCAGTACTTC
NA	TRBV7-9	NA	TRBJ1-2	CASSFDIQIPSYTF	TGTGCCAGCAGCTTCGATATACAGATCCCATCCTACACCTTC
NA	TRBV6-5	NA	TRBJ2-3	CASSYGGTTDTQYF	TGTGCCAGCAGTTACGGGGGTACTACAGATACGCAGTATTTT
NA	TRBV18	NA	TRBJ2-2	CASSPYVVNLNTGELFF	TGTGCCAGCTCACCATACGTCGTTAACTTAAACACCGGGGAGCTGTTTTTT
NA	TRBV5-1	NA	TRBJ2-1	CASSLGDVLAEQFF	TGCGCCAGCAGCTTGGGGGACGTGTTGGCTGAGCAGTTCTTC
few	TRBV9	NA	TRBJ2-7	CASSVDQGSYEQYF	TGTGCCAGCAGCGTAGACCAGGGCTCCTACGAGCAGTACTTC
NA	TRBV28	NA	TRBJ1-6	CASRPGTINSPLHF	TGTGCCAGCAGACCCGGGACAATTAATTCACCCCTCCACTTT
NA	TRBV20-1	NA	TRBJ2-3	CSALGRDTQYF	TGCAGTGCCCTAGGCCGGGATACGCAGTATTTT
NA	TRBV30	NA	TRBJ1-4	CAWRPRGVINEKLFF	TGTGCCTGGAGACCAAGGGGGGTTATTAATGAAAAACTGTTTTTT
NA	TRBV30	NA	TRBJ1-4	CAWSVTGKLFF	TGTGCCTGGAGTGTCACAGGCAAACTGTTTTTT
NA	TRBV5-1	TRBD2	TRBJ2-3	CASRLGTSHTDTQYF	TGCGCCAGCAGGCTAGGGACTAGCCACACAGATACGCAGTATTTT
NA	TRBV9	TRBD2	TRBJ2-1	CASSAPGLAAYNEQFF	TGTGCCAGCAGCGCTCCGGGACTAGCGGCTTACAATGAGCAGTTCTTC
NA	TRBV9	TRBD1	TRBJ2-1	CASSYRGTDYNEQFF	TGTGCCAGCAGCTACAGGGGGACAGACTACAATGAGCAGTTCTTC
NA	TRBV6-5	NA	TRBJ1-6	CASSSGRGELHF	TGTGCCAGCAGTTCGGGGAGAGGTGAGCTCCACTTT
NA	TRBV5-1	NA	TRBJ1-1	CASSLFGENTEAFF	TGCGCCAGCAGCTTGTTCGGGGAGAACACTGAAGCTTTCTTT
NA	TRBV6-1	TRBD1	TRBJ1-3	CASSDRTGSSSGNTIYF	TGTGCCAGCAGTGACCGGACAGGTTCAAGCTCTGGAAACACCATATATTTT
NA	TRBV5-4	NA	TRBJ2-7	CASSLEGYGSYEQYF	TGTGCCAGCAGCTTGGAAGGGTATGGGTCCTACGAGCAGTACTTC
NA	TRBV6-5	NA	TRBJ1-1	CASKKQGYTEAFF	TGTGCCAGCAAAAAACAGGGATACACTGAAGCTTTCTTT
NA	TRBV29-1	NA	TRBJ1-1	CSVEAGGQGLGTEAFF	TGCAGCGTTGAAGCGGGTGGTCAGGGGCTGGGCACTGAAGCTTTCTTT
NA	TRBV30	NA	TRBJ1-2	CAWSVLGQGPNYGYTF	TGTGCCTGGAGTGTACTGGGGCAGGGACCTAACTATGGCTACACCTTC
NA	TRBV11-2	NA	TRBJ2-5	CASSRFGVETQYF	TGTGCCAGCTCAAGGTTCGGGGTTGAGACCCAGTACTTC
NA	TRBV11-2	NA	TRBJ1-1	CASSSTGTGGTEAFF	TGTGCCAGCAGCTCAACAGGGACGGGAGGAACTGAAGCTTTCTTT
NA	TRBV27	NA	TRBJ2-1	CASSLSIYNEQFF	TGTGCCAGCAGTTTATCTATCTACAATGAGCAGTTCTTC
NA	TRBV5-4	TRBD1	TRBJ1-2	CASSIRTGGPSYGYTF	TGTGCCAGCAGCATTCGGACAGGGGGACCCTCCTATGGCTACACCTTC
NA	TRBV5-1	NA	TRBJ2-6	CASSGGASGANVLTF	TGCGCCAGCAGCGGGGGCGCCTCCGGGGCCAACGTCCTGACTTTC
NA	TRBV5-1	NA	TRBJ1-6	CASSLNGGDSPLHF	TGCGCCAGCAGCTTGAACGGGGGGGATTCACCCCTCCACTTT
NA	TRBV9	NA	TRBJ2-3	CASSVAGYRTDTQYF	TGTGCCAGCAGCGTAGCAGGCTACCGCACAGATACGCAGTATTTT
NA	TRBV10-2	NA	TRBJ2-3	CAAGAGDSSTDTQYF	TGCGCCGCAGGGGCGGGAGATTCTAGCACAGATACGCAGTATTTT
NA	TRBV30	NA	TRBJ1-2	CAWREGTGGYTF	TGTGCCTGGAGGGAAGGGACGGGCGGCTACACCTTC
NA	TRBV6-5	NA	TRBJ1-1	CASNWLGRGNTEAFF	TGTGCCAGCAATTGGTTGGGGCGGGGGAACACTGAAGCTTTCTTT
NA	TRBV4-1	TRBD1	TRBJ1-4	CASRDRVYEKLFF	TGCGCCAGCAGAGACAGGGTGTATGAAAAACTGTTTTTT
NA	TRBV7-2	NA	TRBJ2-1	CASRPAVGNEQFF	TGTGCCAGCAGGCCCGCCGTGGGGAATGAGCAGTTCTTC
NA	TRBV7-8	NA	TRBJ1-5	CYRARSQPQHF	TGCTACAGGGCACGCAGTCAGCCCCAGCATTTT
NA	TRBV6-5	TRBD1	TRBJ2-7	CASSFDRVTYEQYF	TGTGCCAGCAGTTTCGACAGGGTTACCTACGAGCAGTACTTC
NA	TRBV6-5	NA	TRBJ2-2	CASSYLNTGELFF	TGTGCCAGCAGTTACCTCAACACCGGGGAGCTGTTTTTT
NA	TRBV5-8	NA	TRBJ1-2	CASSPDQQRGYTF	TGTGCCAGCAGCCCGGACCAACAGAGGGGCTACACCTTC
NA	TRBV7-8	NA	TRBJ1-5	CASSPGVAGRNQPQHF	TGTGCCAGCAGCCCAGGAGTGGCAGGGCGCAATCAGCCCCAGCATTTT